The next 7 T cell receptor beta chains were all read from a single sample in a study of beta chain features in type 1 diabetes. Every bit of the isolated RNA underwent reverse transcription, so sequencing read expressed TCRB transcripts. The assay was immunoSEQ multiplex PCR, and TCRdb's table has in-frame clones only and misses some. This table has about 340,000 clones, 8% appearing once. The sample consisted of central memory CD4+ T cells from blood. These receptors originate from a woman aged 18-29 years in good health.

The chain has TRBV6-5 and TRBJ2-1; D is uncertain. The CDR3 contains 15 residues. V was trimmed by 2 bases and J by 4 bases, leaving 12 bases between them. Germline lookup yields CDR1 MNHEY and CDR2 SVGAGI. CDR3 sequence: CASSYGNSLYNEQFF. In nucleotides, the CDR3 is TGTGCCAGCAGTTACGGCAACTCCTTGTACAATGAGCAGTTCTTC.

The V and J genes are TRBV2 and TRBJ2-5, with 7 bases identical to TRBD1. Germline-derived CDR1 and CDR2 are SNHLY and FYNNEI. V lost 6 bases, J lost 5 bases, and 9 bases stayed unmatched. The CDR3 runs to 14 residues. CDR3 sequence reads: CASRPNRGWETQYF. DNA of the CDR3: TGTGCCAGCAGGCCCAACAGGGGTTGGGAGACCCAGTACTTC. The full variable domain, in which reference TRBV2 and TRBJ2-5 provide the parts outside the CDR3, is EPEVTQTPSHQVTQMGQEVILRCVPISNHLYFYWYRQILGQKVEFLVSFYNNEISEKSEIFDDQFSVERPDGSNFTLKIRSTKLEDSAMYFCASRPNRGWETQYFGPGTRLLVL.

Concerning this clone itself: One end of the junction varies from germline; a read error may be responsible. The V and J genes are TRBV7-2 and TRBJ2-1; 14 nucleotides agree with TRBD2. Per the germline V gene, CDR1 is SGHTA and CDR2 is FQGNSA. This CDR3 region has 15 residues. The CDR3: CASSRLAGGDNEQLF. DNA of the CDR3: TGTGCCAGCAGCCGACTAGCGGGAGGGGACAATGAGCAGCTCTTC. The variable domain in full, with the rest retrieved from reference TRBV7-2 and TRBJ2-1, is GAGVSQSPSNKVTEKGKDVELRCDPISGHTALYWYRQSLGQGLEFLIYFQGNSAPDKSGLPSDRFSAERTGGSVSTLTIQRTQQEDSAVYLCASSRLAGGDNEQLFGPGTRLTVL.

This clone was seen more than once but under ten times. The chain is built from TRBV7-2 and TRBJ2-1; possible D gene TRBD1, 7 bases. V gave up 5 bases and J gave up 7 bases, with 15 bases separating them. Germline V gene sequence: CDR1 SGHTA, CDR2 FQGNSA. This CDR3 is 14 amino acids long. In DNA, the CDR3 is TGTGCCAGCAGCCAAGACAGGGCGGGGAATGAGCAGTTCTTC. Its protein is CASSQDRAGNEQFF.

Here the CDR3 reads CASSASGLAEETQYF. The CDR3 bases are TGTGCCAGCAGCGCCTCGGGACTAGCGGAAGAGACCCAGTACTTC. The rearrangement uses TRBV9 and TRBJ2-5; 11 nucleotides agree with TRBD2. Germline assignment: CDR1 SGDLS and CDR2 YYNGEE. This CDR3 has 15 residues. After removal of 3 bases from V and 3 bases from J, the junction contained 4 bases not matched to a gene.

This chain uses TRBV7-2 with TRBJ1-5; D not resolved. There are 14 residues in the CDR3. Looked up from germline, CDR1 is SGHTA and CDR2 is FQGNSA. Trimming pared 5 bases from V and 7 bases from J, leaving 15 bases between. The CDR3 DNA follows: TGTGCCAGCAGCCAAGAACCGGGTCGGCAGCCCCAGCATTTT. It translates to CASSQEPGRQPQHF.

The genes are TRBV12-2 and TRBJ2-7; the D call of TRBD1 is as the table states it, not checked on the DNA. TRBV12-2 is recorded as a pseudogene. There are 19 residues in the CDR3. DNA of the CDR3: TGTGCAAGTCGCTCGCTAGCCACCGGGACAGGGGCAGCATTGTCCGAGCAGTACTTC. Residues: CASRSLATGTGAALSEQYF.